In this sample, the clone carrying this T cell receptor beta chain turned up a few times. No antigen is known for it. This sample is part of a study of blood T cells in healthy people across ages. Sample-barcoded 5' priming and a J-beta primer mix drove a second PCR of about 6 to 12 cycles. Each cDNA molecule was tagged by a template-switch adaptor that had 12 random nucleotides. TCRdb reprocessed the 5' RACE reads with MiXCR, giving one entry per CDR3 protein. The table records about 640,000 distinct CDR3 sequences, around 38% of them present only once. Study results and limitations: In the absence of known donor CMV status, changes in expanded clonotypes were possibly confounded.

Donors were healthy Caucasian individuals from Russia aged about 6 to 90. This CDR3 spans 15 amino acids. Germline assignment: CDR1 SQVTM and CDR2 ANQGSEA. V dropped 3 bases and J dropped 3 bases, with 14 bases sitting between them. The chain is built from TRBV29-1 and TRBJ2-2; tentatively, D is TRBD1 or TRBD2 (5 bases each). This sequence was found in an older man in good health. Sample: blood. The CDR3 reads CSVDFGVGDTGELFF. The CDR3 DNA follows: TGCAGCGTTGACTTCGGGGTAGGGGACACCGGGGAGCTGTTTTTT.